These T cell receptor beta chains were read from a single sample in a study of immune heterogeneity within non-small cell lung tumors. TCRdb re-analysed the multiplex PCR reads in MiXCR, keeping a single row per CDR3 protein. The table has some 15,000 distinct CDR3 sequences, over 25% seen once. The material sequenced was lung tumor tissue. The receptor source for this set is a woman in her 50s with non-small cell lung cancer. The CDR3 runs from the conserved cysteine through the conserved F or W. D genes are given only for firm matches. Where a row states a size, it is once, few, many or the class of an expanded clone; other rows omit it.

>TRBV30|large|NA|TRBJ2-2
CAWSRWAGELFF
TGTGCCTGGAGTAGGTGGGCCGGGGAGCTGTTTTTT
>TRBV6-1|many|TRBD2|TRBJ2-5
CASSRTSGTLETQYF
TGTGCCAGCAGCCGGACTAGCGGTACTCTAGAGACCCAGTACTTC
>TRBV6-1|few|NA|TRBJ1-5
CASSESHVAGLSNQPQHF
TGTGCCAGCAGTGAATCACACGTCGCCGGGCTGAGCAATCAGCCCCAGCATTTT
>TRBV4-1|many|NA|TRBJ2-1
CASSQNNEQFF
TGCGCCAGCAGCCAGAACAATGAGCAGTTCTTC
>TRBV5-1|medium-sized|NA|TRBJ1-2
CASSLEDNYGYTF
TGCGCCAGCAGCTTGGAAGATAACTATGGCTACACCTTC
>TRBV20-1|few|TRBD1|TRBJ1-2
CSAGTGGVFYGYTF
TGCAGTGCTGGGACAGGGGGGGTCTTCTATGGCTACACCTTC
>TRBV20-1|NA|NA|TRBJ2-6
CSAPGPWGAGANVLTF
TGCAGTGCTCCAGGCCCTTGGGGAGCTGGGGCCAACGTCCTGACTTTC
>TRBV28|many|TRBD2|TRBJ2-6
CASSPGTSGSSGANVLTF
TGTGCCAGCAGTCCCGGGACTAGCGGGAGTTCTGGGGCCAACGTCCTGACTTTC
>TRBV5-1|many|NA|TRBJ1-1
CASRGGGQNTEAFF
TGCGCCAGCCGAGGGGGGGGCCAGAACACTGAAGCTTTCTTT
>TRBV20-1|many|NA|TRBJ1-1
CSARDLTAWGGAFF
TGCAGTGCTAGAGATCTCACGGCCTGGGGGGGAGCTTTCTTT
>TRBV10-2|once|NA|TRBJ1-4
CASMTNEKLFF
TGCGCCAGCATGACTAATGAAAAACTGTTTTTT
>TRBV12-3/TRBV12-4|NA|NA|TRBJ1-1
CASSLIYGATEAFF
TGTGCCAGCAGTTTAATATACGGGGCCACTGAAGCTTTCTTT
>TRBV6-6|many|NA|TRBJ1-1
CASSYGGQNTEAFF
TGTGCCAGCAGTTACGGGGGCCAGAACACTGAAGCTTTCTTT
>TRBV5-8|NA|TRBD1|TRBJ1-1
CASSLVRTGGTEAFF
TGTGCCAGCAGCTTGGTTCGGACAGGGGGCACTGAAGCTTTCTTT
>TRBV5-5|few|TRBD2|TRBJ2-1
CASTPGAGGYNEQFF
TGTGCCAGCACCCCGGGGGCGGGGGGTTACAATGAGCAGTTCTTC